Below are 32 T cell receptor beta chains sequenced from a single sample in a study of blood T cell repertoires in COVID-19. Assay used: immunoSEQ multiplex PCR; TCRdb lists only in-frame clones, some missing. The repertoire holds more than 45,000 clones, with more than 65% as singletons. The specimen was peripheral blood. The receptor set was obtained from a man older than 75 with COVID-19, enrolled during active disease.

The rearrangement links TRBV6-4 to TRBJ1-2; TRBD1 might be the D (5 bases). V was shortened by 0 bases and J by 8 bases, with 13 bases between the two germline ends. Germline CDR1 and CDR2: MRHNA and SNTAGT. The CDR3 is 14 amino acids. In nucleotides, the CDR3 is TGTGCCAGCAGTGACTCTGGGGGGGGAGACGGCTACACCTTC. This sequence encodes CASSDSGGGDGYTF.

The chain couples TRBV5-1 to TRBJ2-3, with D hard to call. Germline CDR1 is SGHRS and CDR2 is YFSETQ. V was trimmed by 4 bases and J by 6 bases, leaving 9 bases between them. The CDR3 totals 12 residues. CDR3 residues: CASSPSPDTQYF. CDR3 nucleotide sequence: TGCGCCAGCAGCCCCTCCCCGGATACGCAGTATTTT.

This chain connects TRBV4-1 to TRBJ2-5; TRBD2 matches 15 bases. J was trimmed by 5 bases and V by 1 base; bases with no gene match: 5. CDR3 length: 17 residues. Germline CDR1 and CDR2: MGHRA and YSYEKL. CDR3 region: CASSQGTSGGAWETQYF. The DNA of the CDR3 is TGCGCCAGCAGCCAAGGGACTAGCGGGGGGGCCTGGGAGACCCAGTACTTC.

This chain links TRBV19 with TRBJ1-1, with D perhaps matching TRBD1 (5 bases). V dropped 9 bases and J dropped 0 bases, with 11 bases sitting between them. CDR1 and CDR2 from the germline V gene are LNHDA and SQIVND (reference sequence). The CDR3 contains 13 residues. Here the CDR3 reads CASLPGVNTEAFF. CDR3 sequence (DNA): TGTGCCAGCCTCCCGGGGGTGAACACTGAAGCTTTCTTT. Looking up the rest from reference TRBV19 and TRBJ1-1 gives the full variable domain: DGGITQSPKYLFRKEGQNVTLSCEQNLNHDAMYWYRQDPGQGLRLIYYSQIVNDFQKGDIAEGYSVSREKKESFPLTVTSAQKNPTAFYLCASLPGVNTEAFFGQGTRLTVV.

About this clone: Different DNA sequences within this sample yield the same CDR3. This chain connects TRBV5-1 to TRBJ1-3; TRBD1 aligns across 7 bases. CDR1 and CDR2 from the germline V gene are SGHRS and YFSETQ. Losses at the gene ends were 0 bases for V and 1 base for J; bases not matched to a gene: 4. This CDR3 comprises 16 residues. This chain's CDR3 is CASSLAGRGSGNTIYF. CDR3 DNA: TGCGCCAGCAGCTTGGCAGGCAGGGGGTCTGGAAACACCATATATTTT.

The V gene is TRBV5-5, the J gene TRBJ1-1, with TRBD1 identical over 8 bases. This CDR3 contains 17 residues. Trimming took 1 base from V and 3 from J; bases not matched to a gene: 11. Per germline, CDR1 SGHKS and CDR2 YYEKEE (reference sequence). CDR3 coding DNA: TGTGCCAGCAGCTTGTTCCTCTCAGAACAGGGGGACACTGAAGCTTTCTTT. Encoded protein: CASSLFLSEQGDTEAFF.

V is TRBV11-2 and J is TRBJ1-1; D is perhaps TRBD1 (6 bases). Trimming pared 6 bases from V and 8 bases from J, leaving 19 bases between. CDR1 is SGHAT and CDR2 is FQNNGV in the germline V gene. This CDR3 has 14 amino acids. CDR3 sequence reads: CASSLSRDTGEAFF. The CDR3 nucleotides read TGTGCCAGCAGTTTGTCCCGGGACACCGGGGAAGCTTTCTTT.

The chain couples TRBV12-1 to TRBJ1-2. TRBV12-1 is marked as a pseudogene. This CDR3 has 9 amino acids. CDR3 nucleotide sequence: TGTGCCAGCTCCGAGGGCTACACCTTC. It codes for CASSEGYTF.

The gene calls are TRBV19 and TRBJ2-1; 13 bases align to TRBD2. The CDR3 has 17 amino acids. With V trimmed by 5 bases and J by 9 bases, 13 bases remained unmatched. The germline gives CDR1 LNHDA, CDR2 SQIVND (reference sequence). The CDR3 DNA is TGTGCCAGTAGTGGCCGCCCTACTAGCGGGAGGGCCCCTGAGCAGTTCTTC. The encoded protein is CASSGRPTSGRAPEQFF.

This chain connects TRBV11-2 to TRBJ2-3; possible D gene TRBD2, 6 bases. The CDR3 has 16 amino acids. Trimming pared 2 bases from V and 0 bases from J, leaving 12 bases between. The V gene's germline CDR1 is SGHAT and CDR2 FQNNGV. The CDR3 coding sequence is TGTGCCAGCAGCTTAAACGGCGGGGCGAGCACAGATACGCAGTATTTT. This codes for CASSLNGGASTDTQYF. Full variable domain (outside the CDR3, taken from reference TRBV11-2 and TRBJ2-3): EAGVAQSPRYKIIEKRQSVAFWCNPISGHATLYWYQQILGQGPKLLIQFQNNGVVDDSQLPKDRFSAERLKGVDSTLKIQPAKLEDSAVYLCASSLNGGASTDTQYFGPGTRLTVL.

The chain uses TRBV27 and TRBJ2-3; 12 bases fit TRBD2. The V segment lost 5 bases and the J segment 5 bases; nucleotides outside the gene matches: 8. This CDR3 region has 16 residues. CDR1 and CDR2 (germline): MNHEY, SMNVEV (reference sequence). This CDR3 is CASSIGLTSGGDTQYF. CDR3 sequence (DNA): TGTGCCAGCAGTATCGGGTTGACTAGCGGGGGAGATACGCAGTATTTT.

The chain employs TRBV24-1 and TRBJ2-2, with TRBD1 identical over 8 bases. This CDR3 has 13 amino acids. The germline V gene encodes CDR1 KGHDR and CDR2 SFDVKD. V trimming: 10 bases; J trimming: 5 bases; junction bases outside the gene matches: 5. In DNA form, the CDR3 reads TGTGCCACTGGACAGGGAGGAACCGGGGAGCTGTTTTTT. Protein product: CATGQGGTGELFF.

This chain links TRBV18 with TRBJ1-2; 8 bases match TRBD1. CDR3 length: 13 amino acids. Germline V gives CDR1 KGHSH, CDR2 LQKENI. Germline trimming cut 6 bases from V and 7 bases from J; bases unmatched to any gene: 7. In DNA, the CDR3 is TGTGCCAGCTCGACAGGGGACCCGATTGGCTACACCTTC. The encoded protein is CASSTGDPIGYTF.

This clone was recorded once. V is TRBV29-1 and J is TRBJ2-7, with 7 bases fitting TRBD2. V lost 7 bases to trimming and J lost 4 bases; unmatched junction nucleotides: 10. CDR1 and CDR2 from the germline V gene are SQVTM and ANQGSEA. The CDR3 totals 13 residues. The CDR3 loop reads CSGSGTGRYEQYF. CDR3 nucleotides: TGCAGCGGATCCGGGACCGGGAGGTACGAGCAGTACTTC.

This rearrangement joins TRBV30 to TRBJ1-6; possibly TRBD1 for D (6 bases). From germline, CDR1 is GTSNPN and CDR2 SVGIG (reference sequence). Between the trimmed V and J ends, which lost 1 base and 8 bases, there was a span of 12 bases. The CDR3 runs 14 residues. The CDR3 here is CAWSAGQLDSPLHF. Here the CDR3 DNA reads TGTGCCTGGAGTGCCGGACAGTTAGATTCACCCCTCCACTTT.

The V call is TRBV7-2, the J call TRBJ2-7; D might be TRBD1 (6 bases). The CDR3 spans 13 residues. V was trimmed by 5 bases and J by 6 bases, leaving 14 bases between them. CDR1 and CDR2 (germline): SGHTA, FQGNSA. CDR3 sequence: CASSPQQGREQYV. CDR3 bases: TGTGCCAGCAGCCCGCAACAGGGACGCGAGCAGTACGTC.

This clone showed up many times. V and J are TRBV4-1 and TRBJ2-7, with 7 bases fitting TRBD2. The J segment lost 5 bases and the V segment lost 6 bases, leaving 7 bases of the junction unmatched. The germline V gene has CDR1 MGHRA and CDR2 YSYEKL. The length of the CDR3 is 13 residues. The CDR3 here is CASSTASGNEQYF. CDR3 sequence (DNA): TGCGCCAGCAGTACCGCTAGCGGTAACGAGCAGTACTTC.

V usage is TRBV12-3 or TRBV12-4 and J usage is TRBJ1-2; 7 nucleotides match TRBD1. The CDR3 runs 13 residues. V lost 8 bases and J lost 0; bases outside the gene matches: 3. The CDR3 region is CASGGQPNYGYTF. The CDR3 DNA follows: TGTGCCAGCGGGGGACAGCCTAACTATGGCTACACCTTC.

V gene TRBV7-2 combines with J gene TRBJ2-1; perhaps TRBD2 as D (6 bases). Per germline, CDR1 SGHTA and CDR2 FQGNSA. V lost 1 base, J lost 9 bases, and 19 bases lay in between. This CDR3 has 16 amino acids. CDR3 DNA sequence: TGTGCCAGCAGCTTAGAGAATGTGGACTTGCGGGGTGAGCAGTTCTTC. Encoded protein: CASSLENVDLRGEQFF.

The J gene is TRBJ2-1, the V gene TRBV6-5; TRBD2 might be the D (5 bases). This CDR3 comprises 13 residues. The germline CDR1 and CDR2 sequences are MNHEY and SVGAGI. V lost 7 bases and J 4 bases, leaving 11 bases between the germline ends. The CDR3 here is CASNEDWYNEQFF. CDR3 nucleotide sequence: TGTGCCAGCAACGAGGACTGGTACAATGAGCAGTTCTTC.

This rearrangement joins TRBV5-8 to TRBJ2-1; 9 bases are a match to TRBD2. The J segment lost 4 bases and the V segment lost 0 bases, leaving 2 bases of the junction unmatched. CDR1 and CDR2 (germline): SGHTS, YDEGEE. The CDR3 loop spans 15 amino acids. CDR3 DNA: TGTGCCAGCAGCTTGGGGACTAGCGAGTACAATGAGCAGTTCTTC. Amino acid sequence: CASSLGTSEYNEQFF.

This chain uses TRBV10-3 with TRBJ2-7; 8 nucleotides match TRBD1. CDR1 and CDR2 (germline): ENHRY, SYGVKD. V shed 3 bases and J 5 bases; nucleotides not matched to a gene: 0. This CDR3 region has 12 residues. The chain's CDR3 is CAISDRGHEQYV. CDR3 sequence (DNA): TGTGCCATCAGTGACAGGGGGCACGAGCAGTACGTC.

The rearrangement uses TRBV7-8 and TRBJ2-3, with 12 bases lining up with TRBD2. The CDR3 sequence is 17 residues long. CDR1 and CDR2 from the germline V gene are SGHVS and FQNEAQ. After removal of 0 bases from V and 3 bases from J, the junction contained 4 bases not matched to a gene. The DNA of the CDR3 is TGTGCCAGCAGCTTAGCTGGGACTAGCGGGCTAACAGATACGCAGTATTTT. It translates to CASSLAGTSGLTDTQYF. Combining the CDR3 with reference TRBV7-8 and TRBJ2-3 gives the whole variable domain GAGVSQSPRYKVAKRGQDVALRCDPISGHVSLFWYQQALGQGPEFLTYFQNEAQLDKSGLPSDRFFAERPEGSVSTLKIQRTQQEDSAVYLCASSLAGTSGLTDTQYFGPGTRLTVL.

The gene calls are TRBV27 and TRBJ2-1; 8 positions agree with TRBD2. V was clipped by 5 bases and J by 12 bases; unmatched bases: 18. The CDR3 is 16 residues long. Germline V CDR1 and CDR2: MNHEY, SMNVEV (reference sequence). Written as DNA, the CDR3 is TGTGCCAGCAGTGGGGTTGGACTAGCCCCCGACGTTCGGCAGTTCTTC. The encoded protein is CASSGVGLAPDVRQFF.

The J gene is TRBJ2-5, the V gene TRBV7-2; 12 bases align to TRBD1. Germline loops: CDR1 SGHTA, CDR2 FQGNSA. The CDR3 spans 16 residues. V was pared by 4 bases and J by 7 bases, with 10 bases of the junction left unmatched. CDR3 in amino acids: CASSSGTGGVVRTQYF. In nucleotides, the CDR3 is TGTGCCAGCAGCTCCGGGACAGGGGGCGTAGTCAGGACCCAGTACTTC.

The rearrangement links TRBV5-1 to TRBJ1-2; D perhaps matches TRBD1 (6 bases). The germline CDR1 and CDR2 sequences are SGHRS and YFSETQ. V dropped 4 bases and J dropped 8 bases, with 15 bases sitting between them. This CDR3 has 13 residues. The CDR3 coding sequence is TGCGCCAGCAGCAGGGAGGGGGATCGAGGCTACACCTTC. This encodes CASSREGDRGYTF.

The chain uses TRBV29-1 and TRBJ1-3; D is possibly TRBD1 (6 bases). The CDR3 is 14 residues long. The V gene lost 1 base and the J gene lost 1 base, with 8 bases spanning the gap. Germline V gene lookup returns CDR1 SQVTM and CDR2 ANQGSEA. CDR3 sequence (DNA): TGCAGCGTTGAAGCGAGGGGGTCTGGAAACACCATATATTTT. This sequence encodes CSVEARGSGNTIYF.

This clone appeared once. The chain combines TRBV11-2 with TRBJ1-1; D remains ambiguous. CDR1 and CDR2 from the germline V gene are SGHAT and FQNNGV. V lost 5 bases, J lost 1 base, and 14 bases lay in between. The CDR3 contains 15 residues. The CDR3 loop is CASSQWQSGNTEAFF. For the CDR3, the DNA is TGTGCCAGCAGCCAGTGGCAGTCGGGGAACACTGAAGCTTTCTTT. Using reference TRBV11-2 and TRBJ1-1 for the parts outside the CDR3, the full variable domain is EAGVAQSPRYKIIEKRQSVAFWCNPISGHATLYWYQQILGQGPKLLIQFQNNGVVDDSQLPKDRFSAERLKGVDSTLKIQPAKLEDSAVYLCASSQWQSGNTEAFFGQGTRLTVV.

The chain uses TRBV2 and TRBJ2-1, with 8 bases matching TRBD1. V gave up 8 bases and J gave up 6 bases; unmatched junction bases: 9. The germline V gene encodes CDR1 SNHLY and CDR2 FYNNEI. There are 14 residues in the CDR3. The CDR3 loop is CASLRTGSRNEQFF. DNA of the CDR3: TGTGCCAGCTTACGGACAGGGAGTCGCAATGAGCAGTTCTTC.

J is TRBJ1-1 and V is TRBV3-1 (or the pseudogene TRBV3-2); no clear D. V was shortened by 5 bases and J by 4 bases, with 5 bases between the two germline ends. CDR1 is LGHDT and CDR2 is YNNKEL in the germline V gene (reference sequence). The CDR3 spans 11 residues. The CDR3 reads CASSVGTEAFF. CDR3 DNA sequence: TGTGCCAGCAGCGTCGGCACTGAAGCTTTCTTT.

The CDR3 region has the DNA TGTGCCAGCAGCTTAGGTTACAGGGGTCGGGACACTGAAGCTTTCTTT. This codes for CASSLGYRGRDTEAFF. This chain joins TRBV11-2 and TRBJ1-1; 7 bases map to TRBD1. CDR3 length: 16 residues. After removal of 1 base from V and 3 bases from J, the junction contained 8 bases not matched to a gene. From germline, CDR1 is SGHAT and CDR2 FQNNGV.

The rearrangement links TRBV5-4 to TRBJ2-5; 9 positions match TRBD2. V trimming: 4 bases; J trimming: 2 bases; junction bases outside the gene matches: 3. The V gene's germline CDR1 is SGHNT and CDR2 YYREEE (reference sequence). The CDR3 consists of 14 residues. The CDR3 sequence is CASSPGLAQETQYF. DNA of the CDR3: TGTGCCAGCAGCCCCGGACTAGCGCAAGAGACCCAGTACTTC.